Below, 20 T cell receptor beta chains from the same sample are listed, as sequenced in a study of shared clonotypes between healthy human individuals. Sequencing used immunoSEQ multiplex PCR; TCRdb keeps in-frame clones, though not all of them. The sample carries some 900,000 clones, 70% to 85% recorded once. The sample was memory CD4+ T cells sorted from blood. The subset denotes: CD45RA-negative fraction. Receptors originate from a man aged 18 to 29 in good health.

J is TRBJ1-4 and V is TRBV10-3; 9 bases map to TRBD1. Germline CDR1 ENHRY, CDR2 SYGVKD. After removal of 6 bases from V and 8 bases from J, the junction contained 10 bases not matched to a gene. The CDR3 covers 15 residues. This CDR3 reads CAISQRDRVGEKLFF. CDR3 sequence (DNA): TGTGCCATCAGCCAAAGGGACAGGGTGGGAGAAAAACTGTTTTTT.

The chain recombines TRBV11-2 with TRBJ1-1; no clear D. Germline V gene data show CDR1 as SGHAT and CDR2 as FQNNGV. The germline V and J ends were trimmed by 1 base and 0 bases, with 6 bases remaining between them. The CDR3 covers 14 residues. The CDR3 DNA reads as TGTGCCAGCAGCTTAGCGCAGGTGAACACTGAAGCTTTCTTT. This translates into CASSLAQVNTEAFF.

The V call is TRBV10-1, the J call TRBJ2-1; 7 bases are shared with TRBD1. The germline CDR1 and CDR2 sequences are WNHNN and SYGVQD (reference sequence). After removal of 3 bases from V and 5 bases from J, the junction contained 10 bases not matched to a gene. This CDR3 has 16 residues. The CDR3 sequence is CASSDPTGKGNNEQFF. CDR3 in DNA: TGCGCCAGCAGTGACCCGACAGGGAAGGGTAACAATGAGCAGTTCTTC.

This sequence joins TRBV19 and TRBJ2-3; 7 nucleotides match TRBD1. V gave up 3 bases and J gave up 1 base; unmatched junction bases: 7. This CDR3 has 16 residues. CDR1 is LNHDA, CDR2 SQIVND, per germline (reference sequence). The CDR3 sequence is CASSINTGARTDTQYF. The CDR3 DNA sequence: TGTGCCAGTAGTATTAACACAGGGGCCCGCACAGATACGCAGTATTTT.

The V gene is TRBV4-1, the J gene TRBJ2-4; TRBD1 matches at 8 bases. Germline V gene data show CDR1 as MGHRA and CDR2 as YSYEKL. The CDR3 sequence is 17 residues long. V was clipped by 1 base and J by 5 bases; unmatched bases: 10. The CDR3 loop reads CASSQADLWTGQNIQYF. The CDR3 DNA sequence: TGCGCCAGCAGCCAAGCGGACCTTTGGACAGGGCAAAACATTCAGTACTTC.

The chain has TRBV14 and TRBJ2-7, with a possible D match to TRBD1 (6 bases). Germline V gene sequence: CDR1 SGHDN, CDR2 FVKESK. Trimming removed 3 bases from V and 3 bases from J, with 15 bases in between. This CDR3 region has 15 residues. The CDR3 is CASSHKVGAVYEQYF. As DNA, the CDR3 is TGTGCCAGCAGCCATAAGGTGGGGGCGGTCTACGAGCAGTACTTC.

As concerns this clone: This sample includes further DNA sequences coding for the same CDR3. The V gene is TRBV5-1, the J gene TRBJ1-1; 7 bases are shared with TRBD1. Germline CDR1 SGHRS, CDR2 YFSETQ. The CDR3 contains 14 residues. With 4 bases clipped from V and 0 bases from J, the junction kept 3 bases outside the gene matches. CDR3 sequence reads: CASSPGQMNTEAFF. CDR3 in DNA: TGCGCCAGCAGCCCGGGACAGATGAACACTGAAGCTTTCTTT.

The chain joins TRBV30 to TRBJ1-2, with unresolved D. Trimming took off 0 bases at V and 8 bases at J, with 13 bases between the two ends. CDR1 GTSNPN and CDR2 SVGIG come from the germline V gene (reference sequence). The CDR3 consists of 13 residues. The CDR3 DNA reads TGTGCCTGGAGTGTGTCGAGGTTAGAAGGCTACACCTTC. Its translation: CAWSVSRLEGYTF. Complete variable domain (other parts from reference TRBV30 and TRBJ1-2): SQTIHQWPATLVQPVGSPLSLECTVEGTSNPNLYWYRQAAGRGLQLLFYSVGIGQISSEVPQNLSASRPQDRQFILSSKKLLLSDSGFYLCAWSVSRLEGYTFGSGTRLTVV.

The CDR3 spells CASSSGQGYTIYF. Here the CDR3 DNA reads TGTGCCAGCAGCTCGGGACAGGGGTACACCATATATTTT. The rearrangement joins TRBV5-4 to TRBJ1-3; 10 bases are shared with TRBD1. The CDR3 covers 13 residues. The J segment lost 8 bases and the V segment lost 3 bases, leaving 2 bases of the junction unmatched. Germline CDR1 and CDR2: SGHNT and YYREEE (reference sequence).

This clone occurred a few times. V usage is TRBV4-3 and J usage is TRBJ1-2; a weak D match, TRBD1 (5 bases). Germline V lookup: CDR1 LGHNA, CDR2 YSLEER. The CDR3 length is 16 residues. Trimming pared 4 bases from V and 0 bases from J, leaving 15 bases between. The DNA for the CDR3 is TGCGCCAGCAGCCCCCCGGGGACCGAGGCTAACTATGGCTACACCTTC. Its translation: CASSPPGTEANYGYTF.

This clone was recorded only once. Here the CDR3 DNA reads TGTGCCAGCAGCATACGGACAGGGGATGATACGCAGTATTTT. Translated: CASSIRTGDDTQYF. The chain joins TRBV6-5 to TRBJ2-3, with 9 bases matching TRBD1. J lost 6 bases, V lost 6 bases, and 7 bases had no gene match. In germline, CDR1 is MNHEY, CDR2 SVGAGI. The CDR3 totals 14 residues.

V usage is TRBV6-1 and J usage is TRBJ1-4; 7 positions match TRBD1. CDR3 length: 15 amino acids. V lost 8 bases to trimming and J lost 7 bases; unmatched junction nucleotides: 13. Germline V gives CDR1 MNHNS, CDR2 SASEGT. In nucleotides, the CDR3 is TGTGCCAGCTCCCGACTAACAGGGGCGCGTGAAAAACTGTTTTTT. It yields the protein CASSRLTGAREKLFF.

The rearrangement uses TRBV19 and TRBJ1-2, with D perhaps TRBD1 (5 bases). In germline, CDR1 is LNHDA, CDR2 SQIVND (reference sequence). The CDR3 is made up of 15 amino acids. The germline V and J ends were trimmed by 6 bases and 4 bases, with 18 bases remaining between them. The CDR3 reads CASRSEARTSYGYTF. CDR3 bases: TGTGCCAGTAGATCAGAGGCGAGGACAAGCTATGGCTACACCTTC.

The V and J genes are TRBV7-8 and TRBJ1-5; D is ambiguous. Germline V gene data show CDR1 as SGHVS and CDR2 as FQNEAQ. Trimming took off 4 bases at V and 6 bases at J, with 19 bases between the two ends. There are 16 residues in the CDR3. Here the CDR3 reads CASSSETRSAGQPQHF. Written as DNA, the CDR3 is TGTGCCAGCAGCTCCGAAACGCGAAGTGCAGGTCAGCCCCAGCATTTT.

This sequence joins TRBV11-3 and TRBJ2-1, with 9 positions matching TRBD2. In germline, CDR1 is SGHNT, CDR2 YENEEA. The CDR3 is 15 residues long. After removal of 1 base from V and 7 bases from J, the junction contained 5 bases not matched to a gene. The CDR3 bases are TGTGCCAGCAGCTTAGGTGCTAGCGGGGTGAATGAGCAGTTCTTC. As protein: CASSLGASGVNEQFF.

This sequence joins TRBV6-1 and TRBJ1-6, with D hard to call. Germline V gives CDR1 MNHNS, CDR2 SASEGT. With 3 bases removed from V and 7 bases from J, the gap between germline ends came to 7 bases. The CDR3 has 13 residues. The CDR3 loop reads CASSDVTNSPLHF. CDR3 DNA: TGTGCCAGCAGTGACGTGACAAATTCACCCCTCCACTTT.

This chain connects TRBV11-2 to TRBJ2-5; no firm D call. V lost 2 bases, J lost 1 base, and 11 bases lay in between. This CDR3 is built from 15 residues. Germline assignment: CDR1 SGHAT and CDR2 FQNNGV. In DNA, the CDR3 is TGTGCCAGCAGCTTAAGTCGTGTCTCCCAAGAGACCCAGTACTTC. Translated, it gives CASSLSRVSQETQYF.

DNA of the CDR3: TGTGCCAGCAGCCGCGGGGGCGTAGATGGGGCCAACGTCCTGACTTTC. This codes for CASSRGGVDGANVLTF. V and J are TRBV7-3 and TRBJ2-6; the D gene is possibly TRBD2 (7 bases). Between the trimmed V and J ends, which lost 5 bases and 3 bases, there was a span of 14 bases. The germline gives CDR1 SGHTA, CDR2 FQGTGA. The CDR3 has 16 residues.

The J gene is TRBJ1-2, the V gene TRBV4-3, with TRBD1 as a possible D gene (6 bases). Germline V gene data show CDR1 as LGHNA and CDR2 as YSLEER. The CDR3 totals 14 residues. Trimming removed 0 bases at V and 7 bases at J, with 12 bases between. The CDR3 sequence is CASSQDPGVGGYTF. CDR3 nucleotide sequence: TGCGCCAGCAGCCAAGACCCAGGGGTGGGTGGCTACACCTTC.

J is TRBJ1-2 and V is TRBV12-5; D is ambiguous. This CDR3 has 11 residues. Germline assignment: CDR1 LGHNT and CDR2 FRNRAP. Trimming shortened V by 3 bases and J by 11 bases, and 10 bases separated the two germline ends. Here the CDR3 reads CASGLTRDYTF. The CDR3 nucleotides are TGTGCTAGTGGTTTAACCCGTGATTACACCTTC.